These 13 T cell receptor beta chains share one sample of origin, sequenced in a study of T cell repertoires in cytomegalovirus infection. TCRdb used MiXCR to reprocess the reads, holding one entry per CDR3 protein. Of about 250,000 distinct CDR3 sequences listed, 17% were seen once; the top ten hold roughly 50%. Material: CD8+ T cells from PBMCs. Receptor source: a human donor in good health (CMV status not recorded). Some clones in this sample may be carry-over from other donors' samples.

This clonotype was seen at least ten times. The CDR3 region has the DNA TGTGCCAGCAGCTTCATGGTAGCAGGGGATTATTTTGATACGCAGTATTTT. As protein: CASSFMVAGDYFDTQYF. This rearrangement joins TRBV7-8 to TRBJ2-3; a weak D match, TRBD1 (6 bases). CDR1 SGHVS and CDR2 FQNEAQ come from the germline V gene. V lost 3 bases, J lost 6 bases, and 22 bases lay in between. The CDR3 loop spans 17 amino acids.

Note on this clonotype: Just one base apart from a much larger clone, this may be a read error. The gene calls are TRBV7-6 and TRBJ1-2; the D is unclear. There are 15 residues in the CDR3. From germline, CDR1 is SGHVS and CDR2 FNYEAQ. This CDR3 is CTSSLASGQNYGYTF. The DNA for the CDR3 is TGTACCAGCAGCTTAGCATCCGGGCAGAACTATGGCTACACCTTC.

This clonotype showed up just a few times. The chain is built from TRBV6-5 and TRBJ2-5, with D possibly TRBD1 on 6 matching bases. The CDR3 is 15 amino acids. Germline CDR1 MNHEY, CDR2 SVGAGI. Trimming cost V 4 bases and J 4 bases, with 16 bases left between them. This CDR3 reads CASSSTRGVRETQYF. The DNA of the CDR3 is TGTGCCAGCAGTTCGACCAGGGGAGTCCGAGAGACCCAGTACTTC.

About this clonotype: A much larger clone sits a single nucleotide away, making a read error possible. The chain is built from TRBV7-2 and TRBJ1-4, with 7 bases lining up with TRBD1. Germline values: CDR1 SGHTA, CDR2 FQGNSA. This CDR3 spans 15 amino acids. CDR3 in amino acids: CDSSNTGVRGEKLFF. CDR3 nucleotide sequence: TGTGACAGCAGCAACACAGGGGTTAGAGGTGAAAAACTGTTTTTT.

This clonotype occurred many times. This rearrangement joins TRBV5-6 to TRBJ1-1; D is unresolved. The CDR3 extends over 13 amino acids. Trimming removed 6 bases at V and 1 base at J, with 10 bases between. Germline V gene sequence: CDR1 SGHDT, CDR2 YYEEEE. Here the CDR3 reads CASIGWGNTEAFF. For the CDR3, the DNA is TGTGCCAGCATCGGATGGGGGAACACTGAAGCTTTCTTT.

This clonotype was recorded a few times. The V call is TRBV10-3, the J call TRBJ2-2; no definite D call. The CDR3 has 11 amino acids. Trimming shortened V by 6 bases and J by 9 bases, and 8 bases separated the two germline ends. Germline V gene lookup returns CDR1 ENHRY and CDR2 SYGVKD. CDR3 sequence: CAIREERELFF. CDR3 nucleotide sequence: TGTGCCATCAGGGAAGAGAGGGAGCTGTTTTTT.

Concerning this clonotype: One base away lies a much larger clone, so this may be a sequencing read error. This chain uses TRBV15 with TRBJ1-1; perhaps TRBD1 as D (6 bases). The CDR3 sequence is 15 residues long. Germline values: CDR1 LNHNV, CDR2 YYDKDF (reference sequence). The ends were cut back, 6 bases at V and 10 bases at J, with 24 bases in the middle. The CDR3 DNA follows: TGTGCCACCAGTCCCGACGAGGGGGGACCCAATGTAGCTTTCTTT. Amino acids: CATSPDEGGPNVAFF.

This clonotype was counted a few times. The chain is built from TRBV12-3 or TRBV12-4 and TRBJ1-1; D is ambiguous. This CDR3 spans 10 amino acids. V lost 8 bases, J lost 7 bases, and 8 bases lay in between. The CDR3 loop is CASGINEAFF. The CDR3 coding sequence is TGTGCCAGCGGAATCAATGAAGCTTTCTTT.

V and J are TRBV15 and TRBJ2-2; D might be TRBD2 (5 bases). The CDR3 is 14 amino acids. V was cut by 5 bases and J by 5 bases, with 12 bases left in between. Germline CDR1 LNHNV, CDR2 YYDKDF (reference sequence). CDR3 protein: CATSFRRTTGELFF. The CDR3 nucleotides are TGTGCCACCAGCTTTCGGCGGACTACCGGGGAGCTGTTTTTT.

Comment on this clonotype: A read error may be the cause here, since a much bigger clone is one base away. The gene calls are TRBV7-4 and TRBJ2-3, with D perhaps assigned TRBD1 or TRBD2 (5 bases each). Germline V gene lookup returns CDR1 SGHVT and CDR2 SQSDAQ. The CDR3 length is 12 residues. For the CDR3, the DNA is TGTGCCAGCAGCTATCCCGTGACACGGGACGATTTT. Protein: CASSYPVTRDDF.

This rearrangement joins TRBV11-3 to TRBJ2-5; a weak D match, TRBD1 (6 bases). The length of the CDR3 is 15 residues. V lost 4 bases to trimming and J lost 5 bases, with 17 bases between them. Germline V gene lookup returns CDR1 SGHNT and CDR2 YENEEA. CDR3 DNA sequence: TGTGCCAGCAGCTACGGACAGCAGGAAGAGGAGACCCAGTACTTC. Amino acids: CASSYGQQEEETQYF.

The chain employs TRBV5-1 and TRBJ2-7; 7 bases agree with TRBD1. V was clipped by 3 bases and J by 2 bases; unmatched bases: 5. From germline, CDR1 is SGHRS and CDR2 YFSETQ. CDR3 size: 14 residues. The chain's CDR3 is CASSWRQGAYEQYF. As DNA, the CDR3 is TGCGCCAGCAGCTGGAGACAGGGTGCCTACGAGCAGTACTTC.

This clonotype was counted ten times or more. The CDR3 DNA reads as TGTGCCAGCACCCTCTCGGGGGGAGTTGACACAGATACGCAGTATTTT. Translating gives CASTLSGGVDTDTQYF. The V and J genes are TRBV28 and TRBJ2-3; TRBD2 agrees at 7 bases. V lost 7 bases, J lost 2 bases, and 12 bases stayed unmatched. Germline V gene sequence: CDR1 MDHEN, CDR2 SYDVKM. The CDR3 consists of 16 residues.